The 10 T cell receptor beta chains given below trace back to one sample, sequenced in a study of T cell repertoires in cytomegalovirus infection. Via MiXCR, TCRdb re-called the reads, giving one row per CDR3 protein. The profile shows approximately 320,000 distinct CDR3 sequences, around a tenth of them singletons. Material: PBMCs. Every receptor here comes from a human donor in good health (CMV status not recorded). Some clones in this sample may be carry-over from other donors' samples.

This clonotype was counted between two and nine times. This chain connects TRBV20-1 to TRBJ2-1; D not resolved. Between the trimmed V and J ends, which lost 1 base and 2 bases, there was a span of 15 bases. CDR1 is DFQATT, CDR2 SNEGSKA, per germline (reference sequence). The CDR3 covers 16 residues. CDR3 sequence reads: CSARVLTSKTYNEQFF. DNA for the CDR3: TGCAGTGCTAGAGTTCTGACTTCTAAAACCTACAATGAGCAGTTCTTC.

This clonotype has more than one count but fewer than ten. The CDR3 DNA sequence: TGTGCCACCAGTCAGCAAGAGACCCAGTACTTC. Encoded protein: CATSQQETQYF. The V and J genes are TRBV24-1 and TRBJ2-5; D is unresolved. The ends were cut back, 6 bases at V and 2 bases at J, with 3 bases in the middle. Germline loops: CDR1 KGHDR, CDR2 SFDVKD. The CDR3 sequence is 11 residues long.

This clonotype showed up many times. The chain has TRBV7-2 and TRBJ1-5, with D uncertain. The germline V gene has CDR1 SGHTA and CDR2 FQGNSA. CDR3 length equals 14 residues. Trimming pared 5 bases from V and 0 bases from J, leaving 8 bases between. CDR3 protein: CASSRTGSNQPQHF. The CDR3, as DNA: TGTGCCAGCAGCCGGACGGGTAGCAATCAGCCCCAGCATTTT.

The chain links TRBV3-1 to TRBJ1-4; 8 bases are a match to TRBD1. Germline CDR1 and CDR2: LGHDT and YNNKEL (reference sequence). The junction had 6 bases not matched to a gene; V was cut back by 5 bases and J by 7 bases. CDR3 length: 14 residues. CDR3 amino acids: CASSGAGGFEKLFF. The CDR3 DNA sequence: TGTGCCAGCAGCGGGGCAGGGGGCTTTGAAAAACTGTTTTTT.

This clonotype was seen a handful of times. The CDR3, as DNA: TGTGCCAGCAGCTCACACGAGGGTAGTAACTATGGCTACACCTTC. It codes for CASSSHEGSNYGYTF. The chain couples TRBV7-9 to TRBJ1-2, with D unclear. This CDR3 is built from 15 residues. V was clipped by 4 bases and J by 1 base, with 13 bases between them. Germline-derived CDR1 and CDR2 are SEHNR and FQNEAQ (reference sequence).

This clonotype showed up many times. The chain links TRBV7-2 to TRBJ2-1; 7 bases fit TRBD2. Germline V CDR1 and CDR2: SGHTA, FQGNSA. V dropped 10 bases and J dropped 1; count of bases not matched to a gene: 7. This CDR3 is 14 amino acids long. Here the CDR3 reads CATNPAGSYNEQFF. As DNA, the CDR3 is TGTGCCACCAACCCAGCGGGATCCTACAATGAGCAGTTCTTC.

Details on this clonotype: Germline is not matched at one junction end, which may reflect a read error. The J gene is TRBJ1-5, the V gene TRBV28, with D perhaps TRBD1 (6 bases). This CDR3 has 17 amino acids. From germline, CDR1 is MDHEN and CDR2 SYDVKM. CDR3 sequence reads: CASILRGGLGGNQPQHF. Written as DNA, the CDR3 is TGTGCCAGCATTTTAAGAGGGGGACTGGGTGGCAATCAGCCCCAGCATTTT.

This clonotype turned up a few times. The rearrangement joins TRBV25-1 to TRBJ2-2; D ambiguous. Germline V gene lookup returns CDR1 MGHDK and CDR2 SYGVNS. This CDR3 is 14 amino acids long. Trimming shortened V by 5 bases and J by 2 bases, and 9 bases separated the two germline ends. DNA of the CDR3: TGTGCCAGCAGTCGGCGCGATAACACCGGGGAGCTGTTTTTT. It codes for CASSRRDNTGELFF.

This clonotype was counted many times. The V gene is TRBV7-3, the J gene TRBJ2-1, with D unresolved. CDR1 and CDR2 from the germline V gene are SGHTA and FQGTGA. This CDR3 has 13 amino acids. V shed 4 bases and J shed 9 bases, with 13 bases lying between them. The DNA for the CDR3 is TGTGCCAGCAGCTCACCCAGACAAGCTGAGCAGTTCTTC. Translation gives CASSSPRQAEQFF.

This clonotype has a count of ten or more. CDR3 coding DNA: TGTGCCAGCAGTCCCGGACCGTGGCAAGAGACCCAGTACTTC. It encodes CASSPGPWQETQYF. This chain uses TRBV6-2 or TRBV6-3 with TRBJ2-5, with D hard to call. The CDR3 extends over 14 amino acids. With 5 bases removed from V and 2 bases from J, the gap between germline ends came to 12 bases. Per the germline V gene, CDR1 is MNHEY and CDR2 is SVGEGT.